One sample yielded the 15 T cell receptor beta chains listed below, sequenced in a study of blood T cells in healthy people across ages. Next came a second PCR, run for about 6 to 12 cycles, which used a sample-barcoded 5' primer along with a J-beta primer mix. Each CDR3 protein is one row after TCRdb ran MiXCR on the 5' RACE reads. Of around 800,000 distinct CDR3 sequences in the sample, 55% to 65% are singletons; the top ten hold around 30%. Sequenced sample: blood. The receptors here all came from a man in his thirties or forties in good health.

This clonotype was recorded only once. The chain couples TRBV4-3 to TRBJ2-1, with 14 bases aligning to TRBD2. V trimming: 4 bases; J trimming: 3 bases; junction bases outside the gene matches: 2. The germline V gene encodes CDR1 LGHNA and CDR2 YSLEER. CDR3 length: 16 residues. CDR3 amino acids: CASSRGLAGDYNEQFF. Here the CDR3 DNA reads TGCGCCAGCAGCCGGGGACTAGCGGGGGACTACAATGAGCAGTTCTTC.

The chain recombines TRBV7-6 with TRBJ2-3; D unresolved. The V and J ends lost 1 base and 4 bases respectively, with 15 bases between them. Germline CDR1 is SGHVS and CDR2 is FNYEAQ. The CDR3 sequence is 16 residues long. The CDR3 loop reads CASSLGLELNSDTQYF. Written as DNA, the CDR3 is TGTGCCAGCAGCTTAGGTCTAGAACTAAACTCAGATACGCAGTATTTT.

For this clonotype: A junction end diverges from the germline sequence, so it may reflect a read error. V usage is TRBV5-6 and J usage is TRBJ2-7, with 7 bases matching TRBD2. This CDR3 region has 14 residues. Per germline, CDR1 SGHDT and CDR2 YYEEEE. CDR3 loop: CAGSLQGGSYEQYF. The DNA for the CDR3 is TGTGCCGGCAGCTTGCAGGGAGGGTCCTACGAGCAGTACTTC.

This clonotype was counted only a few times. This sequence joins TRBV4-2 and TRBJ2-5, with D possibly TRBD2 on 6 matching bases. V lost 4 bases and J lost 0, with 15 bases in between. Germline loops: CDR1 LGHNA, CDR2 YNFKEQ. There are 16 residues in the CDR3. CDR3 sequence reads: CASSLGGGINQETQYF. Written as DNA, the CDR3 is TGTGCCAGCAGCCTCGGGGGAGGTATTAACCAAGAGACCCAGTACTTC.

Only a few counts were recorded for this clonotype. CDR3 sequence: CASRPGTWETQYF. The CDR3 coding sequence is TGTGCCAGCAGACCCGGGACCTGGGAGACCCAGTACTTC. The V gene is TRBV12-3 or TRBV12-4, the J gene TRBJ2-5; D may be TRBD1 or TRBD2 (5 bases each). This CDR3 spans 13 amino acids. Trimming took off 6 bases at V and 5 bases at J, with 13 bases between the two ends.

Details on this clonotype: A much larger clone lies a single base off, so this may be a read error. Here the CDR3 DNA reads TGTGCCAGCACCCAAGGGGGACAGCCTCCGGACACAGATACGCAGTATTTT. It is translated as CASTQGGQPPDTDTQYF. The gene calls are TRBV4-2 and TRBJ2-3; TRBD1 aligns across 7 bases. Germline V gives CDR1 LGHNA, CDR2 YNFKEQ. This CDR3 spans 17 amino acids.

The sample holds many counts of this clonotype. The chain joins TRBV6-6 to TRBJ2-7; TRBD2 matches 10 bases. V was pared by 6 bases and J by 3 bases, with 2 bases of the junction left unmatched. This CDR3 contains 13 residues. Germline assignment: CDR1 MNHNY and CDR2 SVGAGI (reference sequence). CDR3 region: CASSLAGDYEQYF. The CDR3 nucleotides are TGTGCCAGCAGCCTAGCGGGGGACTACGAGCAGTACTTC.

The V and J genes are TRBV10-3 and TRBJ2-5; D gene uncertain. Deletions cut 3 bases from V and 2 bases from J, with 13 bases between. This CDR3 region has 15 residues. Germline values: CDR1 ENHRY, CDR2 SYGVKD. CDR3 in amino acids: CAISDRPLGQETQYF. CDR3 nucleotides: TGTGCCATCAGTGATCGGCCCCTTGGGCAAGAGACCCAGTACTTC.

The chain is built from TRBV29-1 and TRBJ1-6; unclear D gene. The CDR3 spans 13 residues. Trimming shortened V by 2 bases and J by 5 bases, and 7 bases separated the two germline ends. From germline, CDR1 is SQVTM and CDR2 ANQGSEA. The CDR3 reads CSVETVDNSPLHF. The CDR3 DNA reads TGCAGCGTTGAAACGGTCGATAATTCACCCCTCCACTTT.

The chain links TRBV7-2 to TRBJ2-1, with TRBD2 matching 7 bases. Germline lookup yields CDR1 SGHTA and CDR2 FQGNSA. V shed 0 bases and J 7 bases; nucleotides not matched to a gene: 9. The length of the CDR3 is 16 residues. The CDR3: CASSLAQTGGRNEQFF. DNA for the CDR3: TGTGCCAGCAGCTTAGCGCAGACGGGGGGACGGAATGAGCAGTTCTTC.

The chain links TRBV15 to TRBJ1-4; D is unresolved. This CDR3 is built from 15 residues. Trimming removed 4 bases from V and 3 bases from J, with 12 bases in between. CDR1 and CDR2 (germline): LNHNV, YYDKDF (reference sequence). CDR3: CATSIREGSNEKLFF. The DNA for the CDR3 is TGTGCCACCAGCATCCGGGAGGGTTCTAATGAAAAACTGTTTTTT.

The chain employs TRBV12-3 or TRBV12-4 and TRBJ1-4; 7 bases fit TRBD1. The CDR3 spans 15 residues. V was clipped by 2 bases and J by 5 bases; unmatched bases: 5. For the CDR3, the DNA is TGTGCCAGCAGTTTACCCAGGGGGGTAAATGAAAAACTGTTTTTT. Translation gives CASSLPRGVNEKLFF.

This chain joins TRBV9 and TRBJ1-2; 7 positions agree with TRBD1. The ends lost 3 bases at V and 8 bases at J; junction bases unmatched: 4. CDR3 size: 12 residues. CDR1 and CDR2 from the germline V gene are SGDLS and YYNGEE. CDR3 in amino acids: CASSETGHGYTF. The DNA for the CDR3 is TGTGCCAGCAGCGAGACAGGGCACGGCTACACCTTC.

The chain is built from TRBV6-2 or TRBV6-3 and TRBJ1-5; the D gene is possibly TRBD1 (5 bases). The germline V gene encodes CDR1 MNHEY and CDR2 SVGEGT. V lost 9 bases, J lost 0 bases, and 18 bases lay in between. The CDR3 is 16 amino acids. CDR3 in DNA: TGTGCCAGTGACCGGGGCAGCGGTTATAGCAATCAGCCCCAGCATTTT. This sequence encodes CASDRGSGYSNQPQHF.

The chain links TRBV27 to TRBJ1-5; D is perhaps TRBD1 (5 bases). Germline values: CDR1 MNHEY, CDR2 SMNVEV (reference sequence). The CDR3 loop spans 14 amino acids. V lost 5 bases and J 8 bases, leaving 16 bases between the germline ends. Written as DNA, the CDR3 is TGTGCCAGCAGTCCCGGGACGGCGGCCAAGCCCCAGCATTTT. Its protein is CASSPGTAAKPQHF.